This entry lists 15 T cell receptor beta chains sequenced from one sample in a study of cytotoxic CD8 clonotypes in ibrutinib-treated CLL. Sequenced by immunoSEQ multiplex PCR; TCRdb stores in-frame clones only, minus some. The sample has more than 300,000 clones, 70% to 80% seen once. Source: PBMCs, taken before ibrutinib treatment. The receptor source for this set is a human donor with chronic lymphocytic leukemia.

As concerns this clone: Additional DNA sequences in this sample encode the identical CDR3. This chain uses TRBV9 with TRBJ2-3; D ambiguous. The CDR3 has 12 amino acids. Germline values: CDR1 SGDLS, CDR2 YYNGEE. Trimming pared 0 bases from V and 2 bases from J, leaving 1 base between. The CDR3 region has the DNA TGTGCCAGCAGCGTAGACACAGATACGCAGTATTTT. It specifies CASSVDTDTQYF.

This clone has just a few counts. The chain recombines TRBV4-2 with TRBJ2-6; D is unclear. This CDR3 is 15 amino acids long. Trimming removed 0 bases from V and 5 bases from J, with 8 bases in between. Germline V gene lookup returns CDR1 LGHNA and CDR2 YNFKEQ. CDR3 DNA sequence: TGTGCCAGCAGCCAAGATACCGGGTGGGCCAACGTCCTGACTTTC. Its protein is CASSQDTGWANVLTF.

J is TRBJ2-7 and V is TRBV6-5; 8 bases map to TRBD2. The CDR3 contains 15 residues. CDR1 and CDR2 (germline): MNHEY, SVGAGI. After removal of 5 bases from V and 7 bases from J, the junction contained 13 bases not matched to a gene. The CDR3 protein is CASSRDLAGPGEQYF. CDR3 coding DNA: TGTGCCAGCAGTCGCGACTTAGCGGGACCGGGGGAGCAGTACTTC.

The chain uses TRBV18 and TRBJ2-4; no definite D call. Trimming left V 2 bases short and J 8 bases short, with 7 bases between. This CDR3 is 12 amino acids long. Germline-derived CDR1 and CDR2 are KGHSH and LQKENI. Here the CDR3 DNA reads TGTGCCAGCTCACCAAACCAGGACATTCAGTACTTC. This sequence encodes CASSPNQDIQYF.

The chain joins TRBV5-4 to TRBJ1-3; D may be TRBD1 (6 bases). The germline CDR1 and CDR2 sequences are SGHNT and YYREEE (reference sequence). The V and J ends lost 3 bases and 0 bases respectively, with 25 bases between them. The CDR3 spans 20 residues. The CDR3 here is CASSSLPRGPETISGNTIYF. The CDR3 DNA reads as TGTGCCAGCAGCTCCTTACCCCGGGGGCCAGAAACCATCTCTGGAAACACCATATATTTT.

The CDR3 nucleotides are TGTGCCAGCAGCAGCTTGATCGGGGCCATTCAAGAGACCCAGTACTTC. It translates to CASSSLIGAIQETQYF. The chain recombines TRBV5-4 with TRBJ2-5; D could derive from TRBD1 or TRBD2 (5 bases each). The CDR3 contains 16 residues. Germline CDR1 and CDR2: SGHNT and YYREEE (reference sequence). V lost 4 bases and J 2 bases, leaving 18 bases between the germline ends.

The chain is built from TRBV28 and TRBJ2-1; 11 bases agree with TRBD2. Per the germline V gene, CDR1 is MDHEN and CDR2 is SYDVKM. The CDR3 has 13 residues. The CDR3 region has the DNA TGTGCGGTTGGGCTAGCGGGAGGATTTGAGCAGTTCTTC. As protein: CAVGLAGGFEQFF.

The V gene is TRBV2, the J gene TRBJ1-5; tentative D call: TRBD1 (6 bases). Between the trimmed V and J ends, which lost 1 base and 3 bases, there was a span of 10 bases. CDR3 size: 15 residues. Germline V lookup: CDR1 SNHLY, CDR2 FYNNEI. In DNA, the CDR3 is TGTGCCAGCAGTGAAGTGGACAGAAACAATCAGCCCCAGCATTTT. It yields the protein CASSEVDRNNQPQHF.

The CDR3 DNA is TGTGCCAGCAGCTTGTCTTCCGGGGTAACTAACTATGGCTACACCTTC. Its protein product is CASSLSSGVTNYGYTF. The genes are TRBV5-5 and TRBJ1-2; D ambiguous. The V end lost 1 base, the J end lost 0 bases, and 13 bases lay between the germline ends. CDR1 is SGHKS, CDR2 YYEKEE, per germline (reference sequence). CDR3 size: 16 residues. Combining the CDR3 with reference TRBV5-5 and TRBJ1-2 gives the whole variable domain DAGVTQSPTHLIKTRGQQVTLRCSPISGHKSVSWYQQVLGQGPQFIFQYYEKEERGRGNFPDRFSARQFPNYSSELNVNALLLGDSALYLCASSLSSGVTNYGYTFGSGTRLTVV.

The chain recombines TRBV7-3 with TRBJ2-1; D tentatively reads TRBD1 or TRBD2 (5 bases each). The CDR3 has 16 amino acids. Germline V CDR1 and CDR2: SGHTA, FQGTGA. The V end lost 5 bases, the J end lost 3 bases, and 17 bases lay between the germline ends. The CDR3 DNA reads TGTGCCAGCAGCAGGGGTGGGAGACAGTACTACAATGAGCAGTTCTTC. It is translated as CASSRGGRQYYNEQFF.

This clone was observed once. The V gene is TRBV6-6, the J gene TRBJ2-3; 8 bases are a match to TRBD2. The J segment lost 0 bases and the V segment lost 6 bases, leaving 5 bases of the junction unmatched. From germline, CDR1 is MNHNY and CDR2 SVGAGI (reference sequence). The CDR3 consists of 15 residues. The CDR3 nucleotides read TGTGCCAGCAGAACGAGCGGGGGTAGCACAGATACGCAGTATTTT. It yields the protein CASRTSGGSTDTQYF.

The chain employs TRBV9 and TRBJ1-2; D not resolved. Trimming took 3 bases from V and 1 from J, leaving 13 bases between them. Germline-derived CDR1 and CDR2 are SGDLS and YYNGEE. The CDR3 loop spans 15 amino acids. CDR3 nucleotides: TGTGCCAGCAGCGCCACGGCGGGGAATAACTATGGCTACACCTTC. Its translation is CASSATAGNNYGYTF.

This chain links TRBV30 with TRBJ1-4, with 9 bases that match TRBD1. J gave up 4 bases and V 2 bases, and 8 bases lay outside the gene matches. Germline V CDR1 and CDR2: GTSNPN, SVGIG (reference sequence). CDR3 length: 16 amino acids. CDR3 coding DNA: TGTGCCTGGAGTTCACCCGGGACAGGGCTTAATGAAAAACTGTTTTTT. Protein product: CAWSSPGTGLNEKLFF.

This clone was counted a few times. This chain uses TRBV13 with TRBJ2-7; 10 nucleotides match TRBD2. The ends lost 5 bases at V and 0 bases at J; junction bases unmatched: 7. CDR1 and CDR2 (germline): PRHDT, FYEKMQ (reference sequence). This CDR3 region has 16 residues. CDR3 nucleotides: TGTGCCAGCAGCCCCCTGGGACTAGCGACCTCCTACGAGCAGTACTTC. This translates into CASSPLGLATSYEQYF.

The gene calls are TRBV29-1 and TRBJ1-1; D call uncertain. The CDR3 runs 13 residues. The V gene's germline CDR1 is SQVTM and CDR2 ANQGSEA. With 0 bases removed from V and 2 bases from J, the gap between germline ends came to 7 bases. The CDR3 protein is CSVEDPVNTEAFF. In nucleotides, the CDR3 is TGCAGCGTTGAAGATCCGGTCAACACTGAAGCTTTCTTT.